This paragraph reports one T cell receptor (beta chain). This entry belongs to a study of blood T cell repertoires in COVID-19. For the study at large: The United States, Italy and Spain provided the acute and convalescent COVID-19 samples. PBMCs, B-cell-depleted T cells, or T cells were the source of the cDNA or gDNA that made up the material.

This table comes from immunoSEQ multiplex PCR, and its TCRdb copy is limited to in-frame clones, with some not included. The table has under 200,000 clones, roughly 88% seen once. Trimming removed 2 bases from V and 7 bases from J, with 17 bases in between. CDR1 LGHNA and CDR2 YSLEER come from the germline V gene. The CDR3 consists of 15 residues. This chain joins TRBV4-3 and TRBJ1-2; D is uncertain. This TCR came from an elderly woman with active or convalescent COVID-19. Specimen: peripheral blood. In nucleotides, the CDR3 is TGCGCCAGCAGCCAATCTTTGGTGGTGTCGGGTGGCTACACCTTC. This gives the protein CASSQSLVVSGGYTF.